A single sample is the source of the 17 T cell receptor beta chains below, sequenced in a study of T cells in Graves' hyperthyroidism and ophthalmopathy. The CDR3 regions of TCR beta were amplified from RNA transcripts. The HTBI primer set served for first-round RT-PCR of the TCR CDR3. TCRdb reprocessed the multiplex PCR reads with MiXCR, giving one entry per CDR3 protein. This table has approximately 620,000 distinct CDR3 sequences, 14% appearing once. What was sequenced was blood. The source of these receptors is a woman aged 25 to 39 with Graves' hyperthyroidism that later progressed to Graves' ophthalmopathy.

In this sample, this clonotype turned up many times. This chain joins TRBV18 and TRBJ1-1; TRBD1 might be the D (5 bases). Germline V gene lookup returns CDR1 KGHSH and CDR2 LQKENI. The CDR3 has 14 amino acids. Deletions cut 3 bases from V and 6 bases from J, with 14 bases between. The CDR3 region is CASSPIGQVAEAFF. CDR3 DNA: TGTGCCAGCTCACCGATAGGACAAGTCGCTGAAGCTTTCTTT. Drawing the rest from reference TRBV18 and TRBJ1-1, the complete variable domain is NAGVMQNPRHLVRRRGQEARLRCSPMKGHSHVYWYRQLPEEGLKFMVYLQKENIIDESGMPKERFSAEFPKEGPSILRIQQVVRGDSAAYFCASSPIGQVAEAFFGQGTRLTVV.

The sample holds many counts of this clonotype. This chain uses TRBV12-3 or TRBV12-4 with TRBJ1-5; maybe TRBD1 (6 bases). The CDR3 totals 16 residues. With 3 bases removed from V and 0 bases from J, the gap between germline ends came to 12 bases. Here the CDR3 reads CASSFRTVLSNQPQHF. Here the CDR3 DNA reads TGTGCCAGCAGTTTCCGGACAGTCCTTAGCAATCAGCCCCAGCATTTT.

This clonotype was picked up many times. The V and J genes are TRBV30 and TRBJ1-6, with 7 positions matching TRBD1. Looked up from germline, CDR1 is GTSNPN and CDR2 is SVGIG (reference sequence). The CDR3 extends over 14 amino acids. With 3 bases clipped from V and 5 bases from J, the junction kept 4 bases outside the gene matches. In DNA form, the CDR3 reads TGTGCCTGGAGCACCGGGACAGATAATTCACCCCTCCACTTT. Its protein product is CAWSTGTDNSPLHF.

In its sample, this clonotype was seen many times. The CDR3 DNA follows: TGTGCCAGCAGTGACCCCCCGGGAGTGGGAGACCTTCAAGCTTTCTTT. This translates into CASSDPPGVGDLQAFF. The gene calls are TRBV6-1 and TRBJ1-1; D call uncertain. With 3 bases removed from V and 9 bases from J, the gap between germline ends came to 23 bases. The CDR3 consists of 16 residues. CDR1 MNHNS and CDR2 SASEGT come from the germline V gene.

The table lists this clonotype with many counts. This sequence joins TRBV28 and TRBJ2-5; a possible D gene is TRBD2 (6 bases). V dropped 7 bases and J dropped 2 bases, with 11 bases sitting between them. CDR3 length equals 13 residues. Germline CDR1 reads MDHEN; CDR2 reads SYDVKM. The CDR3 spells CASTLGGQETQYF. In DNA form, the CDR3 reads TGTGCCAGCACCCTTGGGGGGCAAGAGACCCAGTACTTC.

This clonotype was counted only a few times. The chain recombines TRBV27 with TRBJ2-3; D gene uncertain. The ends were cut back, 4 bases at V and 11 bases at J, with 7 bases in the middle. Germline values: CDR1 MNHEY, CDR2 SMNVEV (reference sequence). This CDR3 comprises 10 residues. The CDR3 region is CASSSWRQYF. CDR3 DNA: TGTGCCAGCAGTTCCTGGAGGCAGTATTTT.

This clonotype occurred many times. V gene TRBV5-1 combines with J gene TRBJ1-2, with 8 bases aligning to TRBD1. The CDR3 has 15 residues. The junction had 10 bases not matched to a gene; V was cut back by 5 bases and J by 4 bases. Germline loops: CDR1 SGHRS, CDR2 YFSETQ. The DNA for the CDR3 is TGCGCCAGCAGTCAAGGGACAGGCAATTTCTATGGCTACACCTTC. Its protein is CASSQGTGNFYGYTF.

This clonotype appeared a few times. This chain joins TRBV10-3 and TRBJ2-1; TRBD2 aligns across 8 bases. Matching the DNA end better, TRBJ2-7 makes the J call doubtful. Germline V gene data show CDR1 as ENHRY and CDR2 as SYGVKD. This CDR3 region has 14 residues. Here the CDR3 DNA reads TGTGCCTCCTGCCCGGGACTAGTGCTGAATGAGCAGTACTTC. Protein: CASCPGLVLNEQYF.

V usage is TRBV7-3 and J usage is TRBJ2-3; perhaps TRBD1 as D (6 bases). In germline, CDR1 is SGHTA, CDR2 FQGTGA. The CDR3 has 15 amino acids. Trimming took off 5 bases at V and 5 bases at J, with 17 bases between the two ends. CDR3 protein: CASSLPIKGEDTQYF. The CDR3 DNA reads TGTGCCAGCAGCCTCCCAATAAAGGGGGAAGATACGCAGTATTTT.

This clonotype was observed many times. The chain carries TRBV24-1 and TRBJ2-1; the D gene is possibly TRBD1 (6 bases). V lost 1 base and J lost 5, with 11 bases in between. This CDR3 comprises 15 residues. The germline CDR1 and CDR2 sequences are KGHDR and SFDVKD. CDR3 region: CATSDLVGDNNEQFF. The CDR3 bases are TGTGCCACCAGTGATTTAGTAGGGGACAACAATGAGCAGTTCTTC.

Many counts were recorded for this clonotype. The V gene is TRBV10-3, the J gene TRBJ2-7, with 12 bases fitting TRBD2. The CDR3 is 18 residues long. J lost 6 bases, V lost 0 bases, and 12 bases had no gene match. Germline-derived CDR1 and CDR2 are ENHRY and SYGVKD. CDR3 protein: CAISESAGLAGPRGEQYF. The CDR3 DNA follows: TGTGCCATCAGTGAGTCGGCCGGACTAGCGGGGCCAAGGGGCGAGCAGTACTTC.

This clonotype was seen many times. This rearrangement joins TRBV12-3 or TRBV12-4 to TRBJ2-1, with TRBD1 as a possible D gene (6 bases). Deletions cut 4 bases from V and 4 bases from J, with 17 bases between. This CDR3 comprises 16 residues. The chain's CDR3 is CASSSHPGEIYNEQFF. CDR3 coding DNA: TGTGCCAGCAGTTCCCATCCAGGGGAGATATACAATGAGCAGTTCTTC.

As concerns this clonotype: Just one base apart from a much larger clone, this may be a read error. V usage is TRBV28 and J usage is TRBJ2-2; TRBD2 matches at 15 bases. CDR3 size: 16 residues. Germline V gives CDR1 MDHEN, CDR2 SYDVKM. The CDR3 here is CASRGTSGRYDGEPFF. The DNA for the CDR3 is TGTGCCAGCAGAGGGACTAGCGGGAGGTATGACGGGGAGCCGTTTTTT.

The V gene is TRBV20-1, the J gene TRBJ2-3; 8 bases are shared with TRBD2. The CDR3 runs to 12 residues. The germline CDR1 and CDR2 sequences are DFQATT and SNEGSKA (reference sequence). The trim removed 8 bases at V and 2 bases at J, leaving 3 bases unmatched. CDR3 nucleotide sequence: TGCAGTAGCGGGAGCTTCACAGATACGCAGTATTTT. It codes for CSSGSFTDTQYF.

This clonotype was counted at least ten times. The chain links TRBV6-1 to TRBJ1-3, with D perhaps TRBD1 (5 bases). Trimming cost V 6 bases and J 0 bases, with 12 bases left between them. CDR1 is MNHNS and CDR2 is SASEGT in the germline V gene. This CDR3 comprises 15 residues. The CDR3 reads CASRRDRVSGNTIYF. CDR3 in DNA: TGTGCCAGCAGGAGAGACAGAGTCTCTGGAAACACCATATATTTT.

CDR3 nucleotides: TGTGCCAGCCGCCCCTTCGGATCTGGAGAGCAGTACTTC. It codes for CASRPFGSGEQYF. J is TRBJ2-7 and V is TRBV5-8; unclear D gene. The CDR3 has 13 residues. V was cut by 7 bases and J by 7 bases, with 18 bases left in between. CDR1 and CDR2 from the germline V gene are SGHTS and YDEGEE.

The table lists this clonotype with many counts. At one end, the junction sequence differs from germline, possibly due to a read error. The chain recombines TRBV28 with TRBJ2-3; possibly TRBD2 for D (5 bases). The CDR3 runs to 16 residues. Germline V CDR1 and CDR2: MDHEN, SYDVKM. CDR3 sequence: CASTPKRRSYTNTQYF. Here the CDR3 DNA reads TGTGCCAGCACCCCGAAGCGGCGCAGCTACACAAATACGCAGTATTTT.